Listed below are T cell receptor beta chains from one sample, sequenced in a study of cytomegalovirus exposure and HLA in healthy donors. The method was immunoSEQ multiplex PCR; TCRdb's version includes in-frame clones alone and lacks a portion of them. The data contain approximately 120,000 clones, nearly 70% of them singletons. The sample consisted of PBMCs. The receptors derive from an older woman in good health and CMV-seropositive. Both conserved end residues are part of each CDR3. A D gene is named only where the DNA matches it firmly. Size is omitted from some rows. Given values are once, few, many or a class for expanded clones.

clone_size,j_call,v_call,d_call,cdr3_aa,cdr3_nt
.,TRBJ1-4,TRBV7-9,TRBD1,CASSEQGNEKLFF,TGTGCCAGCAGCGAACAGGGGAATGAAAAACTGTTTTTT
.,TRBJ2-1,TRBV9,TRBD1,CASSAGQGYAEQFF,TGTGCCAGCAGCGCGGGACAGGGGTATGCTGAGCAGTTCTTC
.,TRBJ1-1,TRBV7-3,TRBD1,CASSLGDRVNTEAFF,TGTGCCAGCAGCTTAGGCGACAGGGTCAACACTGAAGCTTTCTTT
.,TRBJ2-7,TRBV7-6,TRBD2,CASSSTAPSGGKGGQYF,TGTGCCAGCAGCTCGACGGCCCCTAGCGGGGGGAAGGGGGGGCAGTACTTC
.,TRBJ2-3,TRBV19,.,CASSKGGGLDTQYF,TGTGCCAGTAGTAAAGGGGGGGGGTTGGATACGCAGTATTTT
.,TRBJ2-7,TRBV27,TRBD1,CASSSRDRLSEQYF,TGTGCCAGCAGTTCACGGGACAGGTTAAGCGAGCAGTACTTC
.,TRBJ1-5,TRBV6-1,.,CASSVDFYGQIHQPQHF,TGTGCCAGCAGTGTAGATTTCTACGGACAGATACATCAGCCCCAGCATTTT
few,TRBJ1-2,TRBV5-4,TRBD1,CASSSQGSNYGYTF,TGTGCCAGCAGTTCACAGGGGTCTAACTATGGCTACACCTTC
.,TRBJ2-3,TRBV2,TRBD2,CASSPTLLAGGTDTQYF,TGTGCCAGCAGCCCCACCTTACTAGCGGGGGGCACAGATACGCAGTATTTT
.,TRBJ1-5,TRBV6-6,.,CASSYSPSSNQPQHF,TGTGCCAGCAGTTACTCGCCCAGTAGCAATCAGCCCCAGCATTTT
.,TRBJ2-1,TRBV5-1,TRBD2,CASSPLTLAGGNEQFF,TGCGCCAGCAGCCCCCTTACGCTAGCGGGGGGCAATGAGCAGTTCTTC
.,TRBJ2-5,TRBV7-8,TRBD2,CASSLVGAGEETQYF,TGTGCCAGCAGCTTAGTTGGGGCGGGGGAAGAGACCCAGTACTTC
few,TRBJ1-2,TRBV7-9,.,CASSRTGQTYGYTF,TGTGCCAGCAGCCGGACTGGACAGACCTATGGCTACACCTTC
.,TRBJ2-4,TRBV10-3,.,CASGGEVAKNIQYF,TGTGCCAGCGGGGGCGAGGTCGCCAAAAACATTCAGTACTTC
once,TRBJ1-2,TRBV30,TRBD1,CAWSVGTGGGYTF,TGTGCCTGGAGTGTAGGGACAGGGGGTGGCTACACCTTC
.,TRBJ1-4,TRBV2,.,CASSEEARTTNEKLFF,TGTGCCAGCAGTGAAGAAGCCCGCACAACTAATGAAAAACTGTTTTTT
.,TRBJ2-5,TRBV30,TRBD2,CAWSSHPTSSGVRETQYF,TGTGCCTGGAGTTCTCACCCTACGAGTAGCGGGGTGAGGGAGACCCAGTACTTC
few,TRBJ2-1,TRBV4-1,TRBD2,CASSQDMGTSGGIEQFF,TGCGCCAGCAGCCAAGATATGGGGACTAGCGGGGGGATTGAGCAGTTCTTC
.,TRBJ2-4,TRBV30,.,CAWSVPDNVAYIQYF,TGTGCCTGGAGTGTACCTGATAACGTGGCATACATTCAGTACTTC
.,TRBJ1-4,TRBV5-5,TRBD1,CASSFGQATNEKLFF,TGTGCCAGCAGCTTTGGACAGGCAACTAATGAAAAACTGTTTTTT
.,TRBJ2-7,TRBV2,.,CASSEEGGSYEQYF,TGTGCCAGCAGTGAAGAAGGGGGATCCTACGAGCAGTACTTC
.,TRBJ2-1,TRBV5-1,.,CASSRKNDEQFF,TGCGCCAGCAGTAGAAAGAACGATGAGCAGTTCTTC
.,TRBJ2-7,TRBV9,TRBD1,CASSRRDRDYEQYF,TGTGCCAGCAGTCGTCGGGACAGGGACTACGAGCAGTACTTC
.,TRBJ2-7,TRBV6-5,.,CASSSLTHRPGEQYF,TGTGCCAGCAGTTCCCTCACCCACCGTCCGGGCGAGCAGTACTTC
.,TRBJ1-1,TRBV27,TRBD1,CASSLFGQGSINTEAFF,TGTGCCAGCAGTTTGTTTGGACAGGGGTCTATAAACACTGAAGCTTTCTTT
once,TRBJ1-2,TRBV5-4,.,CASSQDKNYGYTF,TGTGCCAGCAGCCAGGACAAGAACTATGGCTACACCTTC
.,TRBJ1-1,TRBV7-3,.,CASSLGGAGAEAFF,TGTGCCAGCAGCTTAGGGGGGGCGGGTGCTGAAGCTTTCTTT
few,TRBJ1-2,TRBV7-2,.,CASRLGRTSSDGYTF,TGTGCCAGCCGTTTGGGGCGCACATCAAGCGATGGCTACACCTTC
once,TRBJ1-2,TRBV5-1,.,CASSLGHSNYGYTF,TGCGCCAGCAGCTTGGGACATTCAAACTATGGCTACACCTTC
.,TRBJ2-7,TRBV5-4,TRBD2,CASSGREAGVTYEQYF,TGTGCCAGCAGCGGAAGAGAAGCGGGGGTGACCTACGAGCAGTACTTC
.,TRBJ2-7,TRBV19,TRBD1,CASSKQTGNIGEQYF,TGTGCCAGTAGTAAACAGACAGGGAATATTGGCGAGCAGTACTTC
.,TRBJ1-1,TRBV18,TRBD1,CASSPGQMTEAFF,TGTGCCAGCTCACCGGGACAGATGACTGAAGCTTTCTTT
.,TRBJ2-7,TRBV4-1,.,CASSQDFPGVYEQYF,TGCGCCAGCAGCCAAGATTTCCCAGGGGTCTACGAGCAGTACTTC
.,TRBJ1-4,TRBV30,.,CAWSVEATNEKLFF,TGTGCCTGGAGTGTAGAGGCAACTAATGAAAAACTGTTTTTT
.,TRBJ1-1,TRBV5-4,TRBD1,CASSKGQMNTEAFF,TGTGCCAGCAGCAAGGGACAGATGAACACTGAAGCTTTCTTT
.,TRBJ1-2,TRBV18,TRBD1,CASSLGQGYGYTF,TGTGCCAGCTCGCTGGGACAGGGGTATGGCTACACCTTC
.,TRBJ2-1,TRBV7-2,TRBD2,CASSLASGRRREQFF,TGTGCCAGCAGCTTGGCTTCCGGGAGGCGCAGGGAGCAGTTCTTC
.,TRBJ1-5,TRBV2,.,CASSSGVSSNQPQHF,TGTGCCAGCAGCAGCGGGGTGAGTAGCAATCAGCCCCAGCATTTT
few,TRBJ1-4,TRBV5-4,TRBD1,CASSTKTGGAEKLFF,TGTGCCAGCAGCACCAAGACAGGGGGTGCTGAAAAACTGTTTTTT
once,TRBJ1-2,TRBV5-4,TRBD1,CASSLVGQGFNYGYTF,TGTGCCAGCAGCTTGGTGGGACAGGGCTTCAACTATGGCTACACCTTC
.,TRBJ2-2,TRBV7-9,TRBD1,CASRGQGGTGELFF,TGTGCCAGCAGGGGACAGGGCGGCACCGGGGAGCTGTTTTTT
.,TRBJ2-2,TRBV5-1,.,CASSLRRQDSGGELFF,TGCGCCAGCAGCTTGAGGCGACAGGATTCCGGCGGGGAGCTGTTTTTT
few,TRBJ1-5,TRBV30,.,CAWSPPVSSLSSNQPQHF,TGTGCCTGGAGCCCCCCGGTAAGCTCCCTCTCGTCCAATCAGCCCCAGCATTTT
.,TRBJ1-6,TRBV19,.,CASSFTGFGSPLHF,TGTGCCAGTAGCTTTACAGGGTTCGGATCACCCCTCCACTTT
few,TRBJ2-7,TRBV19,TRBD1,CASRRGTGLDEQYF,TGTGCCAGTAGGAGGGGGACAGGCCTCGACGAGCAGTACTTC
.,TRBJ2-7,TRBV30,.,CAWKGGPAYEQYF,TGTGCCTGGAAAGGGGGTCCAGCCTACGAGCAGTACTTC
.,TRBJ1-4,TRBV10-3,TRBD1,CAISESGTGNEKLFF,TGTGCCATCAGTGAGTCGGGGACAGGGAATGAAAAACTGTTTTTT
.,TRBJ2-7,TRBV5-1,.,CASSLGTFYEQYF,TGCGCCAGCAGCTTGGGGACATTCTACGAGCAGTACTTC
few,TRBJ2-7,TRBV2,TRBD1,CASSLEQGNYEQYF,TGTGCCAGCAGTTTGGAACAGGGGAACTACGAGCAGTACTTC
.,TRBJ2-3,TRBV30,TRBD2,CAWSVLSGGPTDTQYF,TGTGCCTGGAGTGTACTTAGCGGGGGGCCCACAGATACGCAGTATTTT
.,TRBJ1-3,TRBV5-1,TRBD1,CASSYTGQGSFGNTIYF,TGCGCCAGCAGCTATACAGGACAGGGTTCTTTTGGAAACACCATATATTTT
.,TRBJ2-5,TRBV5-1,TRBD2,CASSSRTSGGLETQYF,TGCGCCAGCAGCTCTAGGACTAGCGGGGGGCTGGAGACCCAGTACTTC
.,TRBJ2-7,TRBV10-3,TRBD2,CAISGGLAGGEQYF,TGTGCCATCAGTGGGGGCCTAGCGGGGGGCGAGCAGTACTTC
.,TRBJ1-2,TRBV5-1,TRBD1,CASSRRTGEDYGYTF,TGCGCCAGCAGCCGGAGGACAGGGGAGGACTATGGCTACACCTTC
.,TRBJ1-4,TRBV7-2,TRBD1,CASSLGQGSEKLFF,TGTGCCAGCAGCCTGGGACAGGGGAGCGAAAAACTGTTTTTT
.,TRBJ1-2,TRBV19,.,CASKQQGKPYGYTF,TGTGCCAGTAAACAGCAGGGGAAACCCTATGGCTACACCTTC
.,TRBJ2-7,TRBV7-9,.,CASSPAYEQYF,TGTGCCAGCAGCCCAGCCTACGAGCAGTACTTC
few,TRBJ2-2,TRBV4-3,TRBD1,CASSQTGTGELFF,TGCGCCAGCAGCCAGACAGGGACCGGGGAGCTGTTTTTT
once,TRBJ1-5,TRBV21-1,.,CASSKAYRGGSQPQHF,TGTGCCAGCAGCAAAGCTTATAGGGGGGGCAGTCAGCCCCAGCATTTT
.,TRBJ2-1,TRBV9,.,CASTTGLPEQFF,TGTGCCAGCACCACTGGGCTACCCGAGCAGTTCTTC